Listed here are 9 T cell receptor beta chains from one sample, sequenced in a study of post-analysis software for immune sequencing data. Findings and caveats of the study: Patients showed TRBV5-6, TRBV5-1 and TRBV20-1 among roughly 5 TRBV segments more frequent than in controls.

The authors incorporated unique molecular identifiers into the TCR beta cDNA libraries. TCRdb passed the PCR reads through MiXCR, listing each CDR3 protein once. The sample records approximately 730,000 distinct CDR3 sequences, 30% being singletons. No antigen has been assigned to these receptors. Sample: blood. The receptors were sampled from a girl aged 5-17 years with multiple sclerosis.

This chain connects TRBV20-1 to TRBJ2-5; D unclear. The ends were cut back, 6 bases at V and 0 bases at J, with 8 bases in the middle. CDR1 is DFQATT, CDR2 SNEGSKA, per germline (reference sequence). CDR3 length: 12 amino acids. Here the CDR3 DNA reads TGCAGTGCCTTGAAGCACCAAGAGACCCAGTACTTC. Translating gives CSALKHQETQYF.

There are many counts of this clonotype. The V and J genes are TRBV6-5 and TRBJ2-7; TRBD1 is a possible D gene (7 bases). CDR3 length equals 15 residues. CDR1 is MNHEY and CDR2 is SVGAGI in the germline V gene. V dropped 4 bases and J dropped 2 bases, with 15 bases sitting between them. CDR3 nucleotide sequence: TGTGCCAGCAGTTCCGTGACAGGGACTCCCTACGAGCAGTACTTC. It yields the protein CASSSVTGTPYEQYF.

As DNA, the CDR3 is TGCGCCAGCAGCCCAACCCTCGGGAATCAGCCCCAGCATTTT. The encoded protein is CASSPTLGNQPQHF. V gene TRBV5-1 combines with J gene TRBJ1-5; unclear D gene. V was cut by 4 bases and J by 4 bases, with 12 bases left in between. This CDR3 has 14 amino acids. The V gene's germline CDR1 is SGHRS and CDR2 YFSETQ. Based on the CDR3 plus reference TRBV5-1 and TRBJ1-5, the full variable domain is KAGVTQTPRYLIKTRGQQVTLSCSPISGHRSVSWYQQTPGQGLQFLFEYFSETQRNKGNFPGRFSGRQFSNSRSEMNVSTLELGDSALYLCASSPTLGNQPQHFGDGTRLSIL.

This clonotype was seen only a few times. This chain connects TRBV5-1 to TRBJ2-1; possibly TRBD1 for D (6 bases). Trimming removed 3 bases from V and 1 base from J, with 11 bases in between. CDR1 and CDR2 (germline): SGHRS, YFSETQ. This CDR3 contains 15 residues. In DNA, the CDR3 is TGCGCCAGCAGCTCAGCACAGGGTTCCTACAATGAGCAGTTCTTC. This codes for CASSSAQGSYNEQFF.

This chain uses TRBV4-2 with TRBJ1-1, with a tentative D call TRBD1 (5 bases). Trimming removed 0 bases at V and 5 bases at J, with 10 bases between. Germline-derived CDR1 and CDR2 are LGHNA and YNFKEQ. The CDR3 loop spans 14 amino acids. The CDR3 reads CASSQDGGGTEAFF. For the CDR3, the DNA is TGTGCCAGCAGCCAAGATGGGGGGGGTACTGAAGCTTTCTTT.

This clonotype was detected many times. The chain joins TRBV10-3 to TRBJ2-7; possibly TRBD1 for D (5 bases). The germline V gene encodes CDR1 ENHRY and CDR2 SYGVKD. Trimming pared 1 base from V and 6 bases from J, leaving 10 bases between. This CDR3 region has 13 residues. The CDR3 sequence is CAISELSRVEQYF. DNA for the CDR3: TGTGCCATCAGTGAGTTGTCCAGGGTCGAGCAGTACTTC.

V gene TRBV29-1 combines with J gene TRBJ1-1, with D possibly TRBD1 on 5 matching bases. The CDR3 consists of 12 residues. V lost 6 bases and J 6 bases, leaving 14 bases between the germline ends. In germline, CDR1 is SQVTM, CDR2 ANQGSEA. CDR3 sequence: CSVDVGGAEAFF. In DNA form, the CDR3 reads TGCAGCGTCGATGTGGGGGGAGCTGAAGCTTTCTTT.

A few counts support this clonotype. The V call is TRBV11-2, the J call TRBJ2-5, with 7 bases matching TRBD2. Germline V gene lookup returns CDR1 SGHAT and CDR2 FQNNGV. Trimming removed 5 bases from V and 5 bases from J; junction bases left unmatched: 17. This CDR3 is 17 amino acids long. Written as DNA, the CDR3 is TGTGCCAGCAGCCGGGGAGGGTTTGATCGCATTGGGGAGACCCAGTACTTC. This sequence encodes CASSRGGFDRIGETQYF.

This clonotype was seen more than once but under ten times. V is TRBV29-1 and J is TRBJ1-2; 9 bases line up with TRBD1. CDR3 length equals 15 residues. The trim removed 5 bases at V and 6 bases at J, leaving 13 bases unmatched. Looked up from germline, CDR1 is SQVTM and CDR2 is ANQGSEA. This chain's CDR3 is CSVTAPGTGLHGYTF. The CDR3 DNA sequence: TGCAGCGTTACGGCTCCCGGGACAGGGCTTCATGGCTACACCTTC.